A single sample gave rise to the 4 T cell receptor beta chains below, sequenced in a study of Ad26.COV2.S vaccination and SARS-CoV-2 variants. Generated by immunoSEQ multiplex PCR, the TCRdb table keeps only in-frame clones and is missing some. The sample records 350,000 to 500,000 clones, about 90% being singletons. The treatment denotes: 15 to 20 received Ad26.COV2.S at low or high dose, single or two shots; about 5 received placebo; per-sample allocation not given. Following the first vaccine or placebo injection, samples were taken on day 63. Sequences were derived from peripheral blood, sampled in a trial of Ad26.COV2.S vaccine versus placebo. The receptors shown here come from a person aged 18-65 years who received the Ad26.COV2.S COVID-19 vaccine or a placebo.

V usage is TRBV7-9 and J usage is TRBJ2-3, with 10 bases aligning to TRBD1. Trimming cost V 4 bases and J 2 bases; bases outside gene matches: 12. There are 18 residues in the CDR3. Germline CDR1 and CDR2: SEHNR and FQNEAQ (reference sequence). The CDR3 DNA follows: TGTGCCAGCAGCTCCGGGACAGGGGTGGGTTATGACACAGATACGCAGTATTTT. This encodes CASSSGTGVGYDTDTQYF.

The chain employs TRBV19 and TRBJ1-4, with unresolved D. This CDR3 has 13 amino acids. The V and J ends lost 6 bases and 8 bases respectively, with 13 bases between them. Germline CDR1 and CDR2: LNHDA and SQIVND (reference sequence). CDR3 nucleotides: TGTGCCAGTAGCCCCTGGAGAGGGGAAAAACTGTTTTTT. Translated, it gives CASSPWRGEKLFF.

This sequence joins TRBV27 and TRBJ2-3; 13 bases are shared with TRBD2. The V and J ends lost 0 bases and 3 bases, in that order; junction bases with no gene match: 9. The CDR3 has 19 amino acids. Germline CDR1 MNHEY, CDR2 SMNVEV (reference sequence). The CDR3 protein is CASSLSPHSTSGGTDTQYF. In nucleotides, the CDR3 is TGTGCCAGCAGTTTATCCCCCCACTCGACTAGCGGGGGGACAGATACGCAGTATTTT.

The chain recombines TRBV27 with TRBJ1-5, with D unresolved. The ends were cut back, 3 bases at V and 3 bases at J, with 6 bases in the middle. The length of the CDR3 is 13 residues. The germline CDR1 and CDR2 sequences are MNHEY and SMNVEV (reference sequence). CDR3 bases: TGTGCCAGCAGTTTTTCTCCCAATCAGCCCCAGCATTTT. Its translation: CASSFSPNQPQHF.